Below are 20 T cell receptor beta chains sequenced from a single sample in a study of blood T cell repertoires in COVID-19. The protocol was immunoSEQ multiplex PCR, while the TCRdb copy is restricted to in-frame clones and leaves out a portion. The table has about 260,000 clones, roughly 87% seen once; the top ten hold more than 0.55%. Sequenced sample: peripheral blood. The receptors come from a human donor in a cohort sampled during active COVID-19.

This rearrangement joins TRBV10-3 to TRBJ2-1; D might be TRBD2 (6 bases). The CDR3 has 13 amino acids. V lost 6 bases, J lost 8 bases, and 14 bases lay in between. CDR1 is ENHRY, CDR2 SYGVKD, per germline. The CDR3 here is CAIRGLVPDEQFF. CDR3 DNA: TGTGCCATCAGGGGACTGGTGCCAGATGAGCAGTTCTTC.

This chain uses TRBV10-2 with TRBJ2-3; D perhaps matches TRBD1 (5 bases). Trimming removed 6 bases at V and 4 bases at J, with 14 bases between. This CDR3 contains 14 residues. Germline loops: CDR1 WSHSY, CDR2 SAAADI. CDR3 amino acids: CASSQTALSDTQYF. Here the CDR3 DNA reads TGCGCCAGCAGCCAGACAGCCCTCTCAGATACGCAGTATTTT.

J is TRBJ2-7 and V is TRBV27; 11 bases fit TRBD2. CDR3 length equals 13 residues. Germline V gene data show CDR1 as MNHEY and CDR2 as SMNVEV (reference sequence). V lost 7 bases, J lost 3 bases, and 2 bases stayed unmatched. The DNA for the CDR3 is TGTGCCAGCACGGGACTAGCGGACTACGAGCAGTACTTC. It encodes CASTGLADYEQYF.

The chain is built from TRBV2 and TRBJ1-5, with a possible D match to TRBD1 (6 bases). V lost 5 bases to trimming and J lost 1 base, with 12 bases between them. This CDR3 spans 15 amino acids. CDR1 and CDR2 from the germline V gene are SNHLY and FYNNEI. DNA for the CDR3: TGTGCCAGCAGTCGGACAGTGATGAGCAATCAGCCCCAGCATTTT. Residues: CASSRTVMSNQPQHF. The full variable domain, rest sourced from reference TRBV2 and TRBJ1-5, is EPEVTQTPSHQVTQMGQEVILRCVPISNHLYFYWYRQILGQKVEFLVSFYNNEISEKSEIFDDQFSVERPDGSNFTLKIRSTKLEDSAMYFCASSRTVMSNQPQHFGDGTRLSIL.

This clone was observed a few times. The gene calls are TRBV11-2 and TRBJ1-1; no firm D call. Deletions cut 5 bases from V and 6 bases from J, with 7 bases between. This CDR3 has 11 amino acids. The germline gives CDR1 SGHAT, CDR2 FQNNGV. DNA for the CDR3: TGTGCCAGCAGCCCTGTCGCTGAAGCTTTCTTT. Its protein is CASSPVAEAFF.

This chain connects TRBV19 to TRBJ1-2; D perhaps matches TRBD1 (6 bases). Trimming pared 7 bases from V and 4 bases from J, leaving 19 bases between. The germline gives CDR1 LNHDA, CDR2 SQIVND (reference sequence). This CDR3 is 15 amino acids long. Here the CDR3 DNA reads TGTGCCAGTACCCCCGGGACACCCCCCGTCTATGGCTACACCTTC. It specifies CASTPGTPPVYGYTF.

The chain recombines TRBV18 with TRBJ2-7; perhaps TRBD2 as D (6 bases). The CDR3 loop spans 18 amino acids. Germline assignment: CDR1 KGHSH and CDR2 LQKENI. Trimming took off 3 bases at V and 0 bases at J, with 21 bases between the two ends. CDR3 residues: CASSPNSEVAVPSYEQYF. The CDR3 region has the DNA TGTGCCAGCTCACCCAATTCAGAAGTAGCGGTGCCCTCCTACGAGCAGTACTTC.

The chain couples TRBV5-6 to TRBJ1-2, with 11 bases fitting TRBD1. CDR3 length: 13 residues. Trimming removed 4 bases from V and 7 bases from J; junction bases left unmatched: 3. Germline V CDR1 and CDR2: SGHDT, YYEEEE. The CDR3 region has the DNA TGTGCCAGCAGCCCGGGACAGGGGGGTGGCTACACCTTC. It is translated as CASSPGQGGGYTF.

This chain links TRBV20-1 with TRBJ1-2; D uncertain. The ends were cut back, 1 base at V and 8 bases at J, with 8 bases in the middle. CDR1 and CDR2 from the germline V gene are DFQATT and SNEGSKA (reference sequence). The CDR3 runs to 11 residues. The CDR3 here is CSARVTGGYTF. Here the CDR3 DNA reads TGCAGTGCTAGAGTAACGGGGGGCTACACCTTC.

In this sample, this clone turned up a few times. V is TRBV7-2 and J is TRBJ2-7; tentative D call: TRBD1 (6 bases). The germline CDR1 and CDR2 sequences are SGHTA and FQGNSA. V was shortened by 4 bases and J by 1 base, with 8 bases between the two germline ends. The CDR3 contains 13 residues. This chain's CDR3 is CASSSTGSYEQYF. CDR3 nucleotides: TGTGCCAGCAGCTCTACAGGGTCCTACGAGCAGTACTTC.

The gene calls are TRBV7-6 and TRBJ2-3, with TRBD1 as a possible D gene (6 bases). CDR3 size: 18 residues. The V gene lost 1 base and the J gene lost 0 bases, with 17 bases spanning the gap. Germline CDR1 reads SGHVS; CDR2 reads FNYEAQ. This chain's CDR3 is CASSLGTVPASSTDTQYF. The CDR3 nucleotides read TGTGCCAGCAGCTTAGGGACAGTACCAGCGTCTAGCACAGATACGCAGTATTTT.

The chain joins TRBV25-1 to TRBJ1-1; tentative D call: TRBD1 (6 bases). This CDR3 region has 17 residues. Germline V lookup: CDR1 MGHDK, CDR2 SYGVNS. The ends were cut back, 6 bases at V and 1 base at J, with 21 bases in the middle. Here the CDR3 DNA reads TGTGCCAGCAGGACAGGCTTGGTTAGTGGTCGGAACACTGAAGCTTTCTTT. Encoded protein: CASRTGLVSGRNTEAFF.

The V and J genes are TRBV4-1 and TRBJ2-7, with 7 bases aligning to TRBD2. After removal of 0 bases from V and 7 bases from J, the junction contained 3 bases not matched to a gene. This CDR3 spans 13 amino acids. Germline CDR1 MGHRA, CDR2 YSYEKL. The CDR3 is CASSQDTAGEQYF. The CDR3 coding sequence is TGCGCCAGCAGCCAAGATACAGCGGGGGAGCAGTACTTC.

This sequence joins TRBV4-3 and TRBJ1-2; no clear D gene. The CDR3 has 15 amino acids. Trimming cost V 4 bases and J 2 bases, with 14 bases left between them. Germline CDR1 and CDR2: LGHNA and YSLEER. CDR3 sequence reads: CASSRALSPNYGYTF. CDR3 sequence (DNA): TGCGCCAGCAGCCGAGCTCTTTCTCCCAACTATGGCTACACCTTC.

Comment on this clone: An end of the junction does not agree with germline; a read error may underlie this. V and J are TRBV7-7 and TRBJ1-3; perhaps TRBD1 as D (5 bases). The CDR3 consists of 15 residues. Germline CDR1 is SSHAT and CDR2 is FNYEAQ (reference sequence). CDR3 residues: CASSPGSYSGNTIYF. CDR3 nucleotide sequence: TGTGCTAGCAGCCCAGGGTCCTACTCTGGAAACACCATATATTTT. Supplemented by reference TRBV7-7 and TRBJ1-3, the full variable domain reads GAGVSQSPRYKVTKRGQDVTLRCDPISSHATLYWYQQALGQGPEFLTYFNYEAQPDKSGLPSDRFSAERPEGSISTLTIQRTEQRDSAMYRCASSPGSYSGNTIYFGEGSWLTVV.

This clone was picked up a small number of times. The CDR3 region has the DNA TGTGCCAGCAGCACCAGGGTTCGTGGCACTGAAGCTTTCTTT. This encodes CASSTRVRGTEAFF. This sequence joins TRBV11-1 and TRBJ1-1, with a possible D match to TRBD1 (5 bases). Trimming stripped 5 bases from V and 4 bases from J, with 14 bases between. This CDR3 comprises 14 residues. The germline V gene encodes CDR1 SGHAT and CDR2 FQDESV (reference sequence).

The chain links TRBV27 to TRBJ1-1, with a possible D match to TRBD1 (5 bases). The V gene's germline CDR1 is MNHEY and CDR2 SMNVEV (reference sequence). The CDR3 has 13 residues. Trimming pared 6 bases from V and 2 bases from J, leaving 10 bases between. The CDR3, as DNA: TGTGCCAGCAGCCCAGGGATAAACACTGAAGCTTTCTTT. This encodes CASSPGINTEAFF.

V and J are TRBV6-5 and TRBJ1-1, with TRBD1 identical over 7 bases. The V and J ends lost 10 bases and 7 bases, in that order; junction bases with no gene match: 9. The CDR3 contains 12 residues. The germline CDR1 and CDR2 sequences are MNHEY and SVGAGI. The CDR3 nucleotides are TGTGCCACCATAACAGGGGTGGATGAAGCTTTCTTT. It specifies CATITGVDEAFF.

In its sample, this clone was seen a few times. The chain joins TRBV2 to TRBJ2-2; TRBD1 agrees at 9 bases. V shed 5 bases and J 2 bases; nucleotides not matched to a gene: 3. Germline assignment: CDR1 SNHLY and CDR2 FYNNEI. The CDR3 covers 15 residues. CDR3 region: CASSTGQGNTGELFF. CDR3 bases: TGTGCCAGCAGTACGGGACAGGGCAACACCGGGGAGCTGTTTTTT.

This clone appeared a single time. This chain connects TRBV5-4 to TRBJ2-2; 8 bases are shared with TRBD2. CDR3 size: 20 residues. Germline CDR1 is SGHNT and CDR2 is YYREEE (reference sequence). V gave up 7 bases and J gave up 2 bases; unmatched junction bases: 22. CDR3 sequence: CASQNGREGRSILNTGELFF. The DNA for the CDR3 is TGTGCCAGCCAAAACGGACGGGAGGGCCGGTCTATCCTTAACACCGGGGAGCTGTTTTTT.